This TCR beta chain was identified during a study of T cell repertoires in ileal Crohn's disease. Data came from immunoSEQ multiplex PCR; TCRdb stores just in-frame clones and leaves some out. The data show about 9,600 clones, approximately 82% seen once. Germline CDR1 SEHNR, CDR2 FQNEAQ (reference sequence). The V gene end was trimmed by 0 bases and the J gene end by 2 bases; junction bases not matched to a gene: 0. This CDR3 region has 14 residues. Specimen: ileal tissue. The source is an adult with Crohn's disease. This rearrangement joins TRBV7-9 to TRBJ2-5; the match to TRBD2 covers 7 bases. The CDR3 region is CASSLAGGQETQYF. The CDR3 DNA sequence: TGTGCCAGCAGCTTAGCGGGAGGGCAAGAGACCCAGTACTTC. Looking up the rest from reference TRBV7-9 and TRBJ2-5 gives the full variable domain: DTGVSQNPRHKITKRGQNVTFRCDPISEHNRLYWYRQTLGQGPEFLTYFQNEAQLEKSRLLSDRFSAERPKGSFSTLEIQRTEQGDSAMYLCASSLAGGQETQYFGPGTRLLVL.